This T cell receptor (beta chain) derives from a study of CD8+ T cells in alopecia areata. CDR3 length equals 16 residues. V dropped 4 bases and J dropped 3; count of bases not matched to a gene: 10. Germline CDR1 and CDR2: SNHLY and FYNNEI. The sequencing template was cDNA reverse transcribed from extracted RNA. Using immunoSEQ multiplex PCR, the repertoire was profiled, and TCRdb retains in-frame clones only, with some absent. The sample holds 130,000 to 150,000 clones, about 87% seen once. The receptor's source is a human donor with alopecia areata. The V and J genes are TRBV2 and TRBJ2-7; 9 nucleotides line up with TRBD1. The sample here was CD8+ T cells sorted from blood, taken at week 0. As DNA, the CDR3 is TGTGCCAGCAGTGCCTCTCGGGACAGGGTCATCTACGAGCAGTACTTC. Translated, it gives CASSASRDRVIYEQYF.